This TCR beta chain was profiled in a study of Tregs in tolerant kidney transplant recipients. Study-level findings and limits: Expanding Tregs on activated donor B cells appeared to best identify donor-specific TCRbeta clones. Tolerant patients' donor-specific Tregs expanded beyond overall Tregs, suggesting antigen-driven growth. Biological reproducibility was not directly addressed in this study.

Trimming removed 1 base from V and 11 bases from J, with 8 bases in between. The CDR3 contains 11 residues. The germline gives CDR1 SNHLY, CDR2 FYNNEI. Sequencing was performed with immunoSEQ multiplex PCR; in TCRdb, only in-frame clones are kept and a portion is missing. Counted here are over 50,000 clones, roughly 88% occurring once; the ten biggest clones make up 2.1%. Remarks on this clone: Its cognate antigen is unknown.

Thawed PBMCs were rested overnight at 37°C with roughly 200 IU/ml IL-2 before regulatory T cell sorting. Here the sequenced sample was Tregs from blood, taken before the transplant. The J gene is TRBJ2-5, the V gene TRBV2; D gene unclear. This TCR derives from a human donor who received a combined kidney and bone marrow transplant. Here the CDR3 DNA reads TGTGCCAGCAGTGAAGGGGTTAGTCAGTACTTC. Protein: CASSEGVSQYF.